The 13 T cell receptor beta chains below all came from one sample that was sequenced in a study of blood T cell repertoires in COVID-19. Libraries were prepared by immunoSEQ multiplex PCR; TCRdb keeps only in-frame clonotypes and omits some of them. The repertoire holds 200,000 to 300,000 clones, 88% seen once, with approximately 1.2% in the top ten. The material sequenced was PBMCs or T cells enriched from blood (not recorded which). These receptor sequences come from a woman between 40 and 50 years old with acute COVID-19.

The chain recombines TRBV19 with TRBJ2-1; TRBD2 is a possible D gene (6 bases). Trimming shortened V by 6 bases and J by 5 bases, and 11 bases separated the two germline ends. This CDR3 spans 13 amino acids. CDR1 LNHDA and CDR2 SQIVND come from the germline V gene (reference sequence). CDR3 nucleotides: TGTGCCAGTAGATGGGACTGGGACAATGAGCAGTTCTTC. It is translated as CASRWDWDNEQFF.

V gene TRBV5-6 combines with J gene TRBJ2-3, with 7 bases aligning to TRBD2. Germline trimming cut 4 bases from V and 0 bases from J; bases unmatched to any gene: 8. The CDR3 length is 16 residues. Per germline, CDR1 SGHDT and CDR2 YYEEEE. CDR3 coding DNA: TGTGCCAGCAGCGAAGCGGGACTCTTTAGCACAGATACGCAGTATTTT. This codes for CASSEAGLFSTDTQYF.

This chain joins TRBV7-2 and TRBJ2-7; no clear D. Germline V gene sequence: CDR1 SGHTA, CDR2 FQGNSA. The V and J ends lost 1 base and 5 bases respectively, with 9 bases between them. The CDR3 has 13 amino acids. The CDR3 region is CASSLEVANEQYV. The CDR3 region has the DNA TGTGCCAGCAGCTTAGAAGTTGCTAACGAGCAGTACGTC.

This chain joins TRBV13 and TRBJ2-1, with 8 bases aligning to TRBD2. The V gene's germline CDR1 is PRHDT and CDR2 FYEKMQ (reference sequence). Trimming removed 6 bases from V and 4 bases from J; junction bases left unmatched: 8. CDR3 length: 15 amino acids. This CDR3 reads CASRSSGSGYNEQFF. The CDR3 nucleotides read TGTGCCAGCAGATCAAGCGGGAGCGGTTACAATGAGCAGTTCTTC.

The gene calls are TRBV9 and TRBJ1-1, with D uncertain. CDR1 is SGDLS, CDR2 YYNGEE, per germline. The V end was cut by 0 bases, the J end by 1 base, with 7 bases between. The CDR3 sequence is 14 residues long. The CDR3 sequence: CASSVEAGNTEAFF. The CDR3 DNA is TGTGCCAGCAGCGTAGAGGCGGGGAACACTGAAGCTTTCTTT.

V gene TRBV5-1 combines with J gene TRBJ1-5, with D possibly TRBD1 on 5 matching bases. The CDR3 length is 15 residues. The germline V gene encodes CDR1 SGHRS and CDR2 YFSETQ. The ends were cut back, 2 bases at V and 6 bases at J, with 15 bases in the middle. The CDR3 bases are TGCGCCAGCAGCTTTGATGGGGCCGGGGGTCAGCCCCAGCATTTT. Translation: CASSFDGAGGQPQHF.

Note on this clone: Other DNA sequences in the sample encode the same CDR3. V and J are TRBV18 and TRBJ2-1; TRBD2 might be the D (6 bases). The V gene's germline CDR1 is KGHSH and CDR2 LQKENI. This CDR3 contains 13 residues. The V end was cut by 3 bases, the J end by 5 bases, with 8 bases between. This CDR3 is CASSPGLNNEQFF. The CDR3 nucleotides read TGTGCCAGCTCACCGGGACTGAACAATGAGCAGTTCTTC. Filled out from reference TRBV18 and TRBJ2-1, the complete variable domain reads NAGVMQNPRHLVRRRGQEARLRCSPMKGHSHVYWYRQLPEEGLKFMVYLQKENIIDESGMPKERFSAEFPKEGPSILRIQQVVRGDSAAYFCASSPGLNNEQFFGPGTRLTVL.

The CDR3 nucleotides read TGTGCCAGCAGCTTGGAGGGACAGGGGACTGAAGCTTTCTTT. Protein sequence: CASSLEGQGTEAFF. The V and J genes are TRBV5-5 and TRBJ1-1; 10 bases are shared with TRBD1. Germline V gene data show CDR1 as SGHKS and CDR2 as YYEKEE (reference sequence). V lost 0 bases and J lost 5; bases outside the gene matches: 1. The CDR3 has 14 amino acids. The whole variable domain, remainder taken from reference TRBV5-5 and TRBJ1-1, is DAGVTQSPTHLIKTRGQQVTLRCSPISGHKSVSWYQQVLGQGPQFIFQYYEKEERGRGNFPDRFSARQFPNYSSELNVNALLLGDSALYLCASSLEGQGTEAFFGQGTRLTVV.

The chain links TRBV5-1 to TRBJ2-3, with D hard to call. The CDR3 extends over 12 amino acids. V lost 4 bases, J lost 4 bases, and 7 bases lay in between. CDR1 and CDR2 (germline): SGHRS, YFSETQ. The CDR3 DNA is TGCGCCAGCAGCGTTGTCGCAGATACGCAGTATTTT. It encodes CASSVVADTQYF.

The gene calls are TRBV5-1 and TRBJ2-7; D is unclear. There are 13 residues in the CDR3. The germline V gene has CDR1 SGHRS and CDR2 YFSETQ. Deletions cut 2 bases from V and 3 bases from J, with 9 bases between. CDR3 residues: CASSFSRNYEQYF. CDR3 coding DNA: TGCGCCAGCAGCTTCTCGCGTAACTACGAGCAGTACTTC.

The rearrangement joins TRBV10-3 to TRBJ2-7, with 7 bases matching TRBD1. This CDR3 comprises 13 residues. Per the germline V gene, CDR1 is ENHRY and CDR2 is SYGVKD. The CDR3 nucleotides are TGTGCGACCGTGAGAGGGACAGAATACGAGCAGTACTTC. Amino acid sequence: CATVRGTEYEQYF.

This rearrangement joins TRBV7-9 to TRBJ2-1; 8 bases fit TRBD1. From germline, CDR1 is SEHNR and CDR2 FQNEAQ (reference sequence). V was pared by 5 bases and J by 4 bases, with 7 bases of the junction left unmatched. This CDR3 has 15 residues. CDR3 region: CASSPPGQAYNEQFF. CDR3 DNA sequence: TGTGCCAGCAGCCCACCGGGACAGGCTTACAATGAGCAGTTCTTC.

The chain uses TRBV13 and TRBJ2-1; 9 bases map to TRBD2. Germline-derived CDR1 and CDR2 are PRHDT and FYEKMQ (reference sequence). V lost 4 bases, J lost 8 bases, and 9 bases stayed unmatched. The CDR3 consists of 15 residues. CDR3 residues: CASSWAGGAGYEQFF. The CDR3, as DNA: TGTGCCAGCAGCTGGGCGGGAGGGGCCGGATATGAGCAGTTCTTC.